The following is a TCR beta chain sequence with its context. This sample stems from a study of beta chain features in type 1 diabetes. CDR3 length equals 13 residues. V shed 2 bases, J shed 7 bases, and the junction held 1 base outside the gene matches. Germline CDR1 is SNHLY and CDR2 is FYNNEI. Reverse transcription of all isolated RNA meant that expressed TCRB transcripts were sequenced. Assay: immunoSEQ multiplex PCR; the TCRdb copy retains only in-frame clones and omits some. The sample has 600,000 to 650,000 clones, around 15% seen once. Sequencing was performed on naive CD4+ T cells from blood. This clonotype was sampled from a man aged 18 to 29 in good health. This chain links TRBV2 with TRBJ2-4; 8 bases agree with TRBD1. This chain's CDR3 is CASSERDRNIQYF. The CDR3 nucleotides read TGTGCCAGCAGTGAACGGGACAGGAACATTCAGTACTTC.